The subject of this entry is one TCR beta chain. This entry comes from a study of T cell changes during pregnancy in multiple sclerosis. Assay: immunoSEQ multiplex PCR; the TCRdb copy retains only in-frame clones and omits some. The repertoire holds some 60,000 clones, with about nine tenths as singletons. Germline CDR1 is SGHAT and CDR2 is FQNNGV. Deletions cut 6 bases from V and 5 bases from J, with 21 bases between. The CDR3 spans 16 residues. Here the sequenced sample was peripheral blood, taken in the first trimester of pregnancy. This clonotype was obtained from a female donor in good health, enrolled as a control in a pregnancy study. V and J are TRBV11-2 and TRBJ2-3, with D perhaps matching TRBD2 (7 bases). The CDR3 protein is CASRNLGGGRKDTQYF. The CDR3 DNA sequence: TGTGCCAGCAGGAACCTTGGGGGGGGCCGAAAAGATACGCAGTATTTT. The variable domain in full, completed from reference TRBV11-2 and TRBJ2-3, reads EAGVAQSPRYKIIEKRQSVAFWCNPISGHATLYWYQQILGQGPKLLIQFQNNGVVDDSQLPKDRFSAERLKGVDSTLKIQPAKLEDSAVYLCASRNLGGGRKDTQYFGPGTRLTVL.